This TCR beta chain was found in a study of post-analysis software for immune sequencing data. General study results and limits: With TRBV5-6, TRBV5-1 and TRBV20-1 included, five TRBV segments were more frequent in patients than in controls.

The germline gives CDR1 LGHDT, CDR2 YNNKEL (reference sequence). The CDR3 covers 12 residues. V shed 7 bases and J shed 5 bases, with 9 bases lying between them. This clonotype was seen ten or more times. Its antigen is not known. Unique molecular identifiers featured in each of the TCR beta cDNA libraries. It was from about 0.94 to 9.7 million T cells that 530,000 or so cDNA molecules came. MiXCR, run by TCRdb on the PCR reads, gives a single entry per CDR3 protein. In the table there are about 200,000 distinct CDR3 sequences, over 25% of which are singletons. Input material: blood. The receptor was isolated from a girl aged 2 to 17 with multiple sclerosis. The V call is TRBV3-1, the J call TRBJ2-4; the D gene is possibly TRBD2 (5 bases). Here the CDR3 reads CASTPGENIQYF. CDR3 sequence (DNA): TGTGCCAGCACCCCCGGGGAAAACATTCAGTACTTC.